This T cell receptor (beta chain) was sequenced for a study of blood T cell repertoires in COVID-19. Authors' processing steps: Amplification with reference gene primers provided the estimates of nucleated cell counts. TCRdb's copy holds only in-frame clones and misses some; the assay was immunoSEQ multiplex PCR. V and J calls and clone size are given by that table; D and trimming were obtained from the DNA. The profile shows 150,000 to 200,000 clones, roughly 85% of them singletons. The length of the CDR3 is 13 residues. CDR1 and CDR2 from the germline V gene are MNHNS and SASEGT. V gave up 1 base and J gave up 0 bases, with 4 bases separating them.

The chain combines TRBV6-1 with TRBJ2-7; D remains unclear. The receptor comes from a human donor with acute or convalescent COVID-19. The donor label of this sample is uncertain. The sample taken for sequencing was peripheral blood. The CDR3 loop is CASSEGPSYEQYF. CDR3 nucleotides: TGTGCCAGCAGTGAAGGGCCCTCCTACGAGCAGTACTTC.